This is a list of T cell receptor beta chains from one sample in a study of blood T cell repertoires in COVID-19. Here immunoSEQ multiplex PCR was the method, and the copy in TCRdb shows in-frame clones only, minus some. The repertoire consists of about 160,000 clones, with about 90% occurring once and the leading ten covering 4.8%. Sequenced sample: peripheral blood. The receptors come from a man younger than 45 with COVID-19, enrolled during active disease. Each CDR3 is given with its conserved first and last residue. Fields, in order: clone size, D gene, J gene, V gene, CDR3 DNA, CDR3 protein. A D gene is named only where the DNA matches it firmly. A clone size is listed for some rows: how often the clone was seen (once, few, many), or a class if it is expanded.

abundance: NA; d_gene: NA; j_gene: TRBJ2-6; v_gene: TRBV28; CDR3nt: TGTGCCAGCAGTTTGATCCCCGGCTCTGGGGCCAACGTCCTGACTTTC; CDR3aa: CASSLIPGSGANVLTF
abundance: NA; d_gene: NA; j_gene: TRBJ1-6; v_gene: TRBV12-2; CDR3nt: TGTGCAAGTCGCAAAGACAGGGAATCCACACCCCTCCACTTT; CDR3aa: CASRKDRESTPLHF
abundance: NA; d_gene: NA; j_gene: TRBJ2-5; v_gene: TRBV5-1; CDR3nt: TGCGCCAGCAGCTTGGATTGGGGGGTTGGGGCCCAGTACTTC; CDR3aa: CASSLDWGVGAQYF
abundance: NA; d_gene: NA; j_gene: TRBJ1-5; v_gene: TRBV6-5; CDR3nt: TGTGCCAGCAGGCCAGCCTCGGGGAATCAGCCCCAGCATTTT; CDR3aa: CASRPASGNQPQHF
abundance: NA; d_gene: TRBD1; j_gene: TRBJ2-7; v_gene: TRBV4-1; CDR3nt: TGCGCCAGCAGCCGGGACAGGATGCCGGCCTACGAGCAGTACTTC; CDR3aa: CASSRDRMPAYEQYF
abundance: NA; d_gene: TRBD2; j_gene: TRBJ2-1; v_gene: TRBV6-6; CDR3nt: TGTGCCAGCAGCTCCGGGACTAACTACAATGAGCAGTTCTTC; CDR3aa: CASSSGTNYNEQFF
abundance: NA; d_gene: NA; j_gene: TRBJ1-2; v_gene: TRBV12-3/TRBV12-4; CDR3nt: TGTGCCAGCAGTCCAGGGGCAGGAAGTGGCTACACCTTC; CDR3aa: CASSPGAGSGYTF
abundance: NA; d_gene: TRBD1; j_gene: TRBJ1-2; v_gene: TRBV19; CDR3nt: TGTGCCAGTAGCGAAACAGGGGCGGATGGCTACACCTTC; CDR3aa: CASSETGADGYTF
abundance: NA; d_gene: TRBD1; j_gene: TRBJ2-3; v_gene: TRBV28; CDR3nt: TGTGCCAGCATGACAGGGACCCGCACAGATACGCAGTATTTT; CDR3aa: CASMTGTRTDTQYF
abundance: NA; d_gene: NA; j_gene: TRBJ1-3; v_gene: TRBV10-3; CDR3nt: TGTGCCATCAGTGTGGACGGACTCTCTGGAAACACCATATATTTT; CDR3aa: CAISVDGLSGNTIYF
abundance: NA; d_gene: NA; j_gene: TRBJ2-1; v_gene: TRBV11-3; CDR3nt: TGTGCCAGCAGCCCCTACACGGGACAACCGTACAATGAGCAGTTCTTC; CDR3aa: CASSPYTGQPYNEQFF
abundance: NA; d_gene: TRBD2; j_gene: TRBJ2-5; v_gene: TRBV24-1; CDR3nt: TGTGCCACCAGTGATCGGGGGGAGGAGACCCAGTACTTC; CDR3aa: CATSDRGEETQYF
abundance: NA; d_gene: TRBD1; j_gene: TRBJ1-2; v_gene: TRBV7-6; CDR3nt: TGTGCCAGCAGCTCGTGGACAGGGCGGGGTGGCTACACCTTC; CDR3aa: CASSSWTGRGGYTF
abundance: NA; d_gene: NA; j_gene: TRBJ1-3; v_gene: TRBV28; CDR3nt: TGTGCCAGCAGTCATGGACTGTACTCTGTCGAAAACACCATATATTTT; CDR3aa: CASSHGLYSVENTIYF
abundance: NA; d_gene: NA; j_gene: TRBJ2-3; v_gene: TRBV6-5; CDR3nt: TGTGCCAGCAGTCGCTCCGGGGGTGGGACAGATACGCAGTATTTT; CDR3aa: CASSRSGGGTDTQYF
abundance: once; d_gene: TRBD1; j_gene: TRBJ1-1; v_gene: TRBV9; CDR3nt: TGTGCCAGCAGCGCGGACAGGGGGAACACTGAAGCTTTCTTT; CDR3aa: CASSADRGNTEAFF
abundance: NA; d_gene: NA; j_gene: TRBJ1-1; v_gene: TRBV6-2/TRBV6-3; CDR3nt: TGTGCCAGCAGTTACATTCGAGACCTCAGGGGAGACACTGAAGCTTTCTTT; CDR3aa: CASSYIRDLRGDTEAFF
abundance: few; d_gene: TRBD1; j_gene: TRBJ1-2; v_gene: TRBV28; CDR3nt: TGTGCCGCCGGACAGGAGAACTATGGCTACACCTTC; CDR3aa: CAAGQENYGYTF
abundance: NA; d_gene: NA; j_gene: TRBJ2-1; v_gene: TRBV15; CDR3nt: TGTGCCACTGGCCTCGTTGTCCGGCCGGGGGCCTACAATGAGCAGTTCTTC; CDR3aa: CATGLVVRPGAYNEQFF
abundance: NA; d_gene: NA; j_gene: TRBJ1-1; v_gene: TRBV7-6; CDR3nt: TGTGCCAGCAGCTTAGTGACACCGAGTATAATGAACACTGAAGCTTTCTTT; CDR3aa: CASSLVTPSIMNTEAFF
abundance: NA; d_gene: TRBD1; j_gene: TRBJ1-5; v_gene: TRBV15; CDR3nt: TGTGCCACCAGCAGAGATAGTACAGGGGGCTGGAGCAATCAGCCCCAGCATTTT; CDR3aa: CATSRDSTGGWSNQPQHF
abundance: NA; d_gene: TRBD1; j_gene: TRBJ2-3; v_gene: TRBV19; CDR3nt: TGTGCCAGTAGTGGACGACAGGGGAGCACAGATACGCAGTATTTT; CDR3aa: CASSGRQGSTDTQYF
abundance: few; d_gene: NA; j_gene: TRBJ1-3; v_gene: TRBV5-1; CDR3nt: TGCGCCAGCAGCCTCCCCGGAAACACCATATATTTT; CDR3aa: CASSLPGNTIYF
abundance: NA; d_gene: TRBD2; j_gene: TRBJ2-2; v_gene: TRBV7-9; CDR3nt: TGTGCCAGCAGCTTAGGAACTAGCGGGAACACCGGGGAGCTGTTTTTT; CDR3aa: CASSLGTSGNTGELFF
abundance: NA; d_gene: TRBD2; j_gene: TRBJ2-7; v_gene: TRBV7-2; CDR3nt: TGTGCCAGCAGCTCGACTAGCGGGCCCTCCTACGAGCAGTACTTC; CDR3aa: CASSSTSGPSYEQYF
abundance: once; d_gene: NA; j_gene: TRBJ1-1; v_gene: TRBV4-2; CDR3nt: TGTGCCAGCAGCCTGGCACAGGGTTGGAACACTGAAGCTTTCTTT; CDR3aa: CASSLAQGWNTEAFF
abundance: NA; d_gene: TRBD1; j_gene: TRBJ2-7; v_gene: TRBV11-3; CDR3nt: TGTGCCAGCAGCTTATACGGGACAGGGGTCTACGAGCAGTACTTC; CDR3aa: CASSLYGTGVYEQYF
abundance: NA; d_gene: NA; j_gene: TRBJ1-1; v_gene: TRBV18; CDR3nt: TGTGCCAGCTCACCATGGGCCGAGTTAGGGAACACTGAAGCTTTCTTT; CDR3aa: CASSPWAELGNTEAFF
abundance: NA; d_gene: TRBD2; j_gene: TRBJ2-7; v_gene: TRBV2; CDR3nt: TGTGCCAGCAGGGGACTAGCGGGAGGGTACGAGCAGTACTTC; CDR3aa: CASRGLAGGYEQYF
abundance: NA; d_gene: NA; j_gene: TRBJ1-6; v_gene: TRBV15; CDR3nt: TGTGCCACCAGCAGAGAACGCCTTCCGAGCTCCTATAATTCACCCCTCCACTTT; CDR3aa: CATSRERLPSSYNSPLHF